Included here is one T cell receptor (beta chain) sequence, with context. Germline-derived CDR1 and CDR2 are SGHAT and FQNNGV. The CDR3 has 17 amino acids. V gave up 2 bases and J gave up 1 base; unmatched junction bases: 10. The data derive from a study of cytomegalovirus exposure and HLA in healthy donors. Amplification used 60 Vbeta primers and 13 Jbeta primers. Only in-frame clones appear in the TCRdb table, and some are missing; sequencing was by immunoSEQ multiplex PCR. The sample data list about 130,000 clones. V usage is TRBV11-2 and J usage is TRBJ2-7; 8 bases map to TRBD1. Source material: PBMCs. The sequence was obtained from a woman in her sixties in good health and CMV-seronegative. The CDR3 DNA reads TGTGCCAGCAGCTTAACTGATACAGGGACAGGATCCTACGAGCAGTACTTC. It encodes CASSLTDTGTGSYEQYF.